A single sample is the source of the 25 T cell receptor beta chains below, sequenced in a study of blood T cell repertoires in COVID-19 (dated by TCRdb to between 2020 and 2021). Library preparation used the immunoSEQ multiplex PCR assay. The table was pulled from immuneACCESS by TCRdb, which kept in-frame rearrangements only. Such tables lose some clones; where checked, under half of the loss comes from unresolved V genes, and the rest has no known cause. In this sample the table shows 150,000 to 200,000 clones, 92% of which occur a single time. 4.5% to 5% of the sample belongs to the ten largest clones. Sequencing used peripheral blood. The receptor set was obtained from a man aged 25-40 years with COVID-19, enrolled during active disease.

The V and J genes are TRBV29-1 and TRBJ1-2, with 9 bases matching TRBD1. Trimming cost V 6 bases and J 4 bases; bases outside gene matches: 9. The CDR3 runs to 14 residues. CDR1 is SQVTM, CDR2 ANQGSEA, per germline. CDR3 coding DNA: TGCAGCGTGGGGGGACAGGGCAACTTCTATGGCTACACCTTC. Protein product: CSVGGQGNFYGYTF.

The chain has TRBV30 and TRBJ2-2; D uncertain. Germline V gene lookup returns CDR1 GTSNPN and CDR2 SVGIG (reference sequence). Trimming removed 4 bases at V and 8 bases at J, with 8 bases between. The CDR3 extends over 11 amino acids. The CDR3 region is CAWTPGGELFF. Written as DNA, the CDR3 is TGTGCCTGGACCCCGGGTGGGGAGCTGTTTTTT.

The rearrangement links TRBV23-1 to TRBJ1-2, with D perhaps matching TRBD1 (5 bases). TRBV23-1 is treated as an ORF (open reading frame) with a function not yet certain. Deletions cut 4 bases from V and 7 bases from J, with 7 bases between. CDR3 length: 11 residues. DNA for the CDR3: TGCGCCAGCAGTCTGGGGGGTGGCTACACCTTC. It codes for CASSLGGGYTF.

This rearrangement joins TRBV28 to TRBJ1-2, with D tentatively TRBD1 (6 bases). The CDR3 has 15 amino acids. V was trimmed by 8 bases and J by 1 base, leaving 17 bases between them. CDR1 and CDR2 (germline): MDHEN, SYDVKM. For the CDR3, the DNA is TGTGCCAGCGTGAAAGGGGGAAGAAGTAACTATGGCTACACCTTC. Translated: CASVKGGRSNYGYTF.

The chain joins TRBV14 to TRBJ1-1, with D perhaps TRBD1 (5 bases). V lost 5 bases to trimming and J lost 0 bases, with 13 bases between them. The length of the CDR3 is 15 residues. CDR1 and CDR2 (germline): SGHDN, FVKESK. For the CDR3, the DNA is TGTGCCAGCAGCATTAGGGGCGGCATGAACACTGAAGCTTTCTTT. As protein: CASSIRGGMNTEAFF.

V is TRBV7-3 and J is TRBJ2-3; possible D gene TRBD2, 5 bases. Trimming left V 3 bases short and J 2 bases short, with 18 bases between. CDR3 size: 17 residues. The germline V gene has CDR1 SGHTA and CDR2 FQGTGA. The CDR3 coding sequence is TGTGCCAGCAGCTTTGGGCTCGGACTTCCTCCCACAGATACGCAGTATTTT. It specifies CASSFGLGLPPTDTQYF.

The chain recombines TRBV19 with TRBJ1-5; D is undetermined. Trimming removed 5 bases from V and 2 bases from J, with 7 bases in between. This CDR3 has 13 residues. Germline-derived CDR1 and CDR2 are LNHDA and SQIVND (reference sequence). The CDR3 is CASSLRGNQPQHF. The CDR3 DNA reads TGTGCCAGTAGTTTACGGGGCAATCAGCCCCAGCATTTT.

This clone was detected ten times or more. In nucleotides, the CDR3 is TGTGCCAGCAGCCAAGATCAAACAGGGCTAACTGAAGCTTTCTTT. Translating it yields CASSQDQTGLTEAFF. The rearrangement uses TRBV3-1 (or the pseudogene TRBV3-2) and TRBJ1-1, with TRBD1 as a possible D gene (6 bases). The germline CDR1 and CDR2 sequences are LGHDT and YNNKEL (reference sequence). The CDR3 contains 15 residues. V lost 0 bases, J lost 5 bases, and 13 bases lay in between.

The rearrangement uses TRBV5-4 and TRBJ1-2, with D tentatively TRBD1 (5 bases). Trimming cost V 7 bases and J 2 bases, with 12 bases left between them. Per the germline V gene, CDR1 is SGHNT and CDR2 is YYREEE (reference sequence). This CDR3 comprises 13 residues. The CDR3, as DNA: TGTGCCAGCGTTAATCACAGGAACTATGGCTACACCTTC. Encoded protein: CASVNHRNYGYTF. The full variable domain, with the rest looked up from reference TRBV5-4 and TRBJ1-2, is ETGVTQSPTHLIKTRGQQVTLRCSSQSGHNTVSWYQQALGQGPQFIFQYYREEENGRGNFPPRFSGLQFPNYSSELNVNALELDDSALYLCASVNHRNYGYTFGSGTRLTVV.

V usage is TRBV5-6 and J usage is TRBJ2-5, with TRBD2 identical over 8 bases. J lost 5 bases, V lost 6 bases, and 15 bases had no gene match. Germline CDR1 reads SGHDT; CDR2 reads YYEEEE. The length of the CDR3 is 16 residues. CDR3 loop: CASTLWAGLGGETQYF. CDR3 nucleotide sequence: TGTGCCAGCACCCTCTGGGCGGGACTAGGGGGGGAGACCCAGTACTTC. Supplemented by reference TRBV5-6 and TRBJ2-5, the full variable domain reads DAGVTQSPTHLIKTRGQQVTLRCSPKSGHDTVSWYQQALGQGPQFIFQYYEEEERQRGNFPDRFSGHQFPNYSSELNVNALLLGDSALYLCASTLWAGLGGETQYFGPGTRLLVL.

In its sample, this clone was seen a few times. This chain links TRBV6-4 with TRBJ1-1; D remains ambiguous. CDR3 length: 14 residues. V lost 2 bases to trimming and J lost 9 bases, with 16 bases between them. Per germline, CDR1 MRHNA and CDR2 SNTAGT. Here the CDR3 DNA reads TGTGCCAGCAGTGACGGGCAGCCTCTCGGGAAAGCTTTCTTT. Residues: CASSDGQPLGKAFF.

This sequence joins TRBV19 and TRBJ1-1, with a possible D match to TRBD1 (6 bases). V shed 7 bases and J shed 6 bases, with 21 bases lying between them. This CDR3 is 15 amino acids long. From germline, CDR1 is LNHDA and CDR2 SQIVND (reference sequence). DNA of the CDR3: TGTGCCAGTACCCTCGTGTTAGGGGGGGAACCTGAAGCTTTCTTT. It encodes CASTLVLGGEPEAFF.

The chain combines TRBV7-2 with TRBJ1-1; D possibly corresponds to TRBD1 (6 bases). The CDR3 totals 14 residues. The germline V gene encodes CDR1 SGHTA and CDR2 FQGNSA. V was clipped by 2 bases and J by 0 bases, with 7 bases between them. The DNA of the CDR3 is TGTGCCAGCAGCTTACAGGGGATGAACACTGAAGCTTTCTTT. Protein: CASSLQGMNTEAFF.

The V and J genes are TRBV19 and TRBJ2-3; D is perhaps TRBD2 (6 bases). Looked up from germline, CDR1 is LNHDA and CDR2 is SQIVND (reference sequence). Deletions cut 7 bases from V and 5 bases from J, with 16 bases between. This CDR3 is built from 14 residues. The CDR3 coding sequence is TGTGCCAGTAATCTCGGCGGGGTTCAAGATACGCAGTATTTT. As protein: CASNLGGVQDTQYF. Using reference TRBV19 and TRBJ2-3 for the parts outside the CDR3, the full variable domain is DGGITQSPKYLFRKEGQNVTLSCEQNLNHDAMYWYRQDPGQGLRLIYYSQIVNDFQKGDIAEGYSVSREKKESFPLTVTSAQKNPTAFYLCASNLGGVQDTQYFGPGTRLTVL.

The chain has TRBV27 and TRBJ2-3; a weak D match, TRBD1 (5 bases). The CDR3 is 15 amino acids. Germline CDR1 and CDR2: MNHEY and SMNVEV (reference sequence). V lost 2 bases and J lost 5, with 14 bases in between. In DNA, the CDR3 is TGTGCCAGCAGTTTAACCGGGCCAACAGGAGATACGCAGTATTTT. Protein: CASSLTGPTGDTQYF.

The chain couples TRBV30 to TRBJ1-2, with D possibly TRBD1 on 6 matching bases. The V end was cut by 1 base, the J end by 6 bases, with 12 bases between. The CDR3 runs 13 residues. Germline CDR1 reads GTSNPN; CDR2 reads SVGIG (reference sequence). The CDR3 sequence: CAWSEGGSHGYTF. CDR3 coding DNA: TGTGCCTGGAGTGAAGGGGGTAGTCATGGCTACACCTTC.

This chain links TRBV6-6 with TRBJ2-3; D gene ambiguous. The germline CDR1 and CDR2 sequences are MNHNY and SVGAGI (reference sequence). The CDR3 has 13 amino acids. V was shortened by 0 bases and J by 5 bases, with 6 bases between the two germline ends. The CDR3 sequence: CASSYSLGDTQYF. For the CDR3, the DNA is TGTGCCAGCAGTTACTCTCTAGGAGATACGCAGTATTTT.

The CDR3 here is CASRAGTGTGNTIYF. CDR3 bases: TGTGCCAGCAGAGCAGGGACAGGGACTGGAAACACCATATATTTT. The chain links TRBV6-5 to TRBJ1-3, with 9 bases aligning to TRBD1. The CDR3 runs to 15 residues. Per germline, CDR1 MNHEY and CDR2 SVGAGI. Trimming cost V 6 bases and J 2 bases; bases outside gene matches: 5.

The genes are TRBV7-2 and TRBJ1-6; D not certain. Germline CDR1 and CDR2: SGHTA and FQGNSA. V was pared by 1 base and J by 7 bases, with 5 bases between. CDR3 length: 13 amino acids. The CDR3 is CASSLDPNSPLHF. CDR3 DNA: TGTGCCAGCAGCTTAGATCCGAATTCACCCCTCCACTTT.

V is TRBV20-1 and J is TRBJ1-2; D perhaps matches TRBD1 (6 bases). CDR3 length: 16 amino acids. Germline-derived CDR1 and CDR2 are DFQATT and SNEGSKA (reference sequence). V lost 3 bases, J lost 6 bases, and 23 bases lay in between. DNA for the CDR3: TGCAGTGCTAGTGGCCTTAAAGACAGGTCATCCGATGGCTACACCTTC. This sequence encodes CSASGLKDRSSDGYTF.

The V gene is TRBV28, the J gene TRBJ1-2, with TRBD1 as a possible D gene (6 bases). Trimming removed 2 bases at V and 9 bases at J, with 13 bases between. The CDR3 loop spans 13 amino acids. Germline V gives CDR1 MDHEN, CDR2 SYDVKM. CDR3 coding DNA: TGTGCCAGCAGTTTAGGGGGCCAAGAGCGCTACACCTTC. Translating it yields CASSLGGQERYTF.

Written as DNA, the CDR3 is TGCGCCAGCAGCTTGACCCTCCTGGGAGATGCAGAGACCCAGTACTTC. The encoded protein is CASSLTLLGDAETQYF. This chain joins TRBV5-1 and TRBJ2-5, with a weak D call TRBD2 (5 bases). V lost 1 base and J lost 4, with 17 bases in between. The CDR3 runs 16 residues. Per germline, CDR1 SGHRS and CDR2 YFSETQ.

The chain links TRBV18 to TRBJ1-2, with D tentatively TRBD1 (6 bases). Trimming shortened V by 2 bases and J by 6 bases, and 16 bases separated the two germline ends. CDR1 and CDR2 from the germline V gene are KGHSH and LQKENI. This CDR3 spans 15 amino acids. CDR3 region: CASSPRPGAGDGYTF. The CDR3 nucleotides are TGTGCCAGCTCACCAAGACCAGGGGCCGGGGATGGCTACACCTTC.

This clone has just a few counts. The chain links TRBV28 to TRBJ1-1, with D maybe TRBD1 (5 bases). The CDR3 loop spans 12 amino acids. V lost 7 bases and J lost 7, with 13 bases in between. Germline V gene data show CDR1 as MDHEN and CDR2 as SYDVKM. The DNA of the CDR3 is TGTGCCAGCACAAAGACAGCCGGTGAAGCTTTCTTT. Translated: CASTKTAGEAFF.

The V gene is TRBV6-6, the J gene TRBJ1-1; no clear D. Germline V lookup: CDR1 MNHNY, CDR2 SVGAGI (reference sequence). With 6 bases removed from V and 0 bases from J, the gap between germline ends came to 2 bases. The CDR3 totals 11 residues. CDR3 nucleotide sequence: TGTGCCAGCAGCATGAACACTGAAGCTTTCTTT. Encoded protein: CASSMNTEAFF.